This record concerns one T cell receptor beta chain sequence. This receptor's antigen is unknown. Qualities for individual bases were not recorded, and no much larger clone is one base off. This specimen comes from a study of cytotoxic CD8 clonotypes in ibrutinib-treated CLL (dated by TCRdb to the early 2020s). About the investigation overall: The cohort included around 15 treatment-naive and fewer than 12 relapsed/refractory patients; around 18 were IGHV unmutated. Patients were still on ibrutinib when every remission and progressive disease sample was collected. Of the 90 or so participants in the trial, about two dozen had longitudinal samples available. Responses were partial in approximately 24 patients and complete in 2; after median approximately 69 months follow-up, about 14 stayed in remission and 12 progressed. Cryopreserved peripheral blood mononuclear cells were obtained before treatment, at response, and at either sustained remission or disease progression. Response samples were taken after a median of roughly eleven months on treatment, ranging from about 6 to 40 months. On average, each sample had approximately 260,000 productive templates and more than 75,000 productive rearrangements. What the authors observed across the whole study: Lymph node repertoires were not examined, and the timing of sampling was not matched between patients in sustained remission and those whose disease progressed. Baseline clonality exceeded that of age-matched healthy donors and correlated strongly with circulating CD8+ T-cell counts. Clonality increased at ibrutinib response, stayed stable in sustained remission, and fell back toward baseline at progression. Public clonotypes were found to be uncommon and were observed to contract or remain stable during treatment; the increase in clonality was shown to reflect expansion of private clonotypes at ibrutinib response.

Trimming takes 1 base from V and 8 bases from J, and the germline ends sit 9 bases apart. Taken from cysteine to phenylalanine, the CDR3 has 13 residues. Kept here is only the CDR3 DNA, which spans 39 bases and is read in frame from base 1. Taken from the germline V gene, the CDR1 and CDR2 loops are MGHRA and YSYEKL. The goal of deep resolution MiSeq sequencing was a depth between 1 in 1 million and 1 in 200,000 T cells, and coverage averaged 10x per clonotype. The immunoSEQ hsTCRB Kit was used to generate TCR beta libraries. The paper's processing steps were these. The data were analyzed with ImmunoSEQ Analyzer and ImmunoSEQ Data Assistant, and V, D and J gene assignments followed IMGT definitions. Clonality, with values ranging from 0 to 1, was calculated as one minus the normalized Shannon entropy of productive rearrangement frequencies. Only overrepresented clonotypes making up at least 0.05% of each patient's repertoire were included in the public clonotype analysis. Around 13 age-matched healthy donor repertoires from immuneACCESS were used as controls for clonality. The table comes from immuneACCESS by way of TCRdb, which keeps in-frame sequences with V and J called. Part of the clones is missing from these tables; in studies checked, under half for an unresolved V gene and the rest for unknown reasons. V and J calls and clone size are as listed in that table; D and trimming were resolved from the DNA. The table for this sample lists some 350,000 clones; 67% of them were counted only once. Of the sample, approximately 6% falls within the top ten clones.

For TCR beta library preparation, around 2.1 micrograms of genomic DNA were extracted from the cryopreserved PBMCs. Longitudinal blood samples from CLL patients on ibrutinib monotherapy underwent high-throughput TCR beta sequencing. Patients were enrolled in a phase 2 open-label single-center ibrutinib monotherapy trial. The source material was PBMCs, sampled after 36 months of ibrutinib treatment. The TCR was taken from a human donor with chronic lymphocytic leukemia. Rearrangement joined TRBV4-1 to TRBJ1-3; no confident D gene assignment can be made. The DNA sequence is as follows: TGCGCCAGCAGCCAAGTAGTGTGGGACACCATATATTTT. Translated, this gives CASSQVVWDTIYF.